Many counts were recorded for the clone carrying this T cell receptor (beta chain). Its antigen is undetermined. This record comes from a study of T cells in Graves' hyperthyroidism and ophthalmopathy. Whole-study results and caveats: Ophthalmopathy was identified by the model a median approximately six months ahead of onset.

It was RNA transcripts that yielded the amplified TCR beta CDR3 regions. With the HTBI primer set, the TCR CDR3 went through a first round of RT-PCR. Using its own MiXCR run on the multiplex PCR reads, TCRdb lists one record per CDR3 protein. The table lists around 600,000 distinct CDR3 sequences, approximately 15% of them singletons. The CDR3 is 15 residues long. V was shortened by 0 bases and J by 5 bases, with 13 bases between the two germline ends. The V gene's germline CDR1 is KGHSY and CDR2 FQNENV. The clonotype originates from a woman aged 50 to 60 with Graves' ophthalmopathy. The chain employs TRBV16 and TRBJ1-1; possible D gene TRBD1, 5 bases. What was sequenced was blood. The CDR3 region is CASSQSFSGATEAFF. The CDR3 DNA sequence: TGTGCCAGCAGCCAATCGTTTAGTGGGGCGACTGAAGCTTTCTTT. The variable domain in full, with the rest retrieved from reference TRBV16 and TRBJ1-1, is GEEVAQTPKHLVRGEGQKAKLYCAPIKGHSYVFWYQQVLKNEFKFLISFQNENVFDETGMPKERFSAKCLPNSPCSLEIQATKLEDSAVYFCASSQSFSGATEAFFGQGTRLTVV.